These 11 T cell receptor beta chains were all obtained from the same sample, sequenced in a study of blood T cell repertoires in COVID-19. Produced via immunoSEQ multiplex PCR; TCRdb's table is partial and in-frame only. This sample has about 180,000 clones, with more than 80% found just once. The sequenced material came from peripheral blood. The receptors were sampled from a human donor in a cohort sampled during active COVID-19.

The gene calls are TRBV9 and TRBJ2-1; perhaps TRBD1 as D (5 bases). Per germline, CDR1 SGDLS and CDR2 YYNGEE. The CDR3 sequence is 15 residues long. V shed 0 bases and J shed 6 bases, with 13 bases lying between them. CDR3 nucleotides: TGTGCCAGCAGCGTAGTAGGGGCCCACAGCAATGAGCAGTTCTTC. This gives the protein CASSVVGAHSNEQFF.

The chain couples TRBV5-4 to TRBJ2-5; 7 bases agree with TRBD1. The germline V gene has CDR1 SGHNT and CDR2 YYREEE (reference sequence). The CDR3 contains 15 residues. Losses at the gene ends were 4 bases for V and 2 bases for J; bases not matched to a gene: 8. DNA for the CDR3: TGTGCCAGCAGCCGAAAGGGGGCAGGGCAAGAGACCCAGTACTTC. Protein sequence: CASSRKGAGQETQYF. The full variable domain, rest sourced from reference TRBV5-4 and TRBJ2-5, is ETGVTQSPTHLIKTRGQQVTLRCSSQSGHNTVSWYQQALGQGPQFIFQYYREEENGRGNFPPRFSGLQFPNYSSELNVNALELDDSALYLCASSRKGAGQETQYFGPGTRLLVL.

The chain employs TRBV2 and TRBJ2-7, with unresolved D. The ends were cut back, 2 bases at V and 4 bases at J, with 3 bases in the middle. The CDR3 totals 11 residues. The germline V gene encodes CDR1 SNHLY and CDR2 FYNNEI. DNA for the CDR3: TGTGCCAGCAGTGAAACATACGAGCAGTACTTC. Protein: CASSETYEQYF.

The CDR3 here is CASRLKPGTGCNQPQHF. DNA of the CDR3: TGCGCCAGCAGACTTAAACCCGGGACAGGGTGCAATCAGCCCCAGCATTTT. The chain has TRBV23-1 and TRBJ1-5, with 9 bases fitting TRBD1. TRBV23-1 has ORF status, its function being uncertain. The CDR3 extends over 17 amino acids. Trimming removed 6 bases from V and 2 bases from J; junction bases left unmatched: 11.

The genes are TRBV6-6 and TRBJ2-7, with TRBD1 as a possible D gene (6 bases). The ends were cut back, 2 bases at V and 4 bases at J, with 9 bases in the middle. Per germline, CDR1 MNHNY and CDR2 SVGAGI (reference sequence). The CDR3 loop spans 13 amino acids. The CDR3 loop reads CASSYQDRYEQYF. The CDR3 DNA reads as TGTGCCAGCAGTTACCAGGACAGATACGAGCAGTACTTC.

The gene calls are TRBV7-3 and TRBJ2-3; 16 nucleotides line up with TRBD2. CDR3 size: 17 residues. Germline-derived CDR1 and CDR2 are SGHTA and FQGTGA. V lost 5 bases, J lost 2 bases, and 4 bases stayed unmatched. The CDR3 DNA is TGTGCCAGCAGCCCGGGACTAGCGGGGGGGATCACAGATACGCAGTATTTT. It specifies CASSPGLAGGITDTQYF.

Only one count was recorded for this clone. The chain couples TRBV19 to TRBJ2-2; D remains ambiguous. The germline gives CDR1 LNHDA, CDR2 SQIVND (reference sequence). Between the trimmed V and J ends, which lost 11 bases and 8 bases, there was a span of 15 bases. This CDR3 spans 12 amino acids. CDR3 bases: TGTGCCTGTCGAGGATTGACTGGGGAGCTGTTTTTT. Protein product: CACRGLTGELFF.

This clone was detected a few times. This chain links TRBV5-1 with TRBJ2-7; weak D call: TRBD1 (6 bases). Germline CDR1 reads SGHRS; CDR2 reads YFSETQ. Trimming left V 1 base short and J 2 bases short, with 10 bases between. CDR3 length equals 14 residues. CDR3 bases: TGCGCCAGCAGCTTGTTCGGACAGACCTACGAGCAGTACTTC. It is translated as CASSLFGQTYEQYF.

The rearrangement uses TRBV5-1 and TRBJ1-1; 7 bases line up with TRBD1. J lost 2 bases, V lost 3 bases, and 4 bases had no gene match. In germline, CDR1 is SGHRS, CDR2 YFSETQ. This CDR3 has 14 amino acids. The CDR3 nucleotides read TGCGCCAGCAGCTCCCGACAGGGTAACACTGAAGCTTTCTTT. Its translation is CASSSRQGNTEAFF.

This chain uses TRBV7-9 with TRBJ1-4; 7 bases align to TRBD1. With 8 bases clipped from V and 5 bases from J, the junction kept 8 bases outside the gene matches. Germline CDR1 SEHNR, CDR2 FQNEAQ (reference sequence). The CDR3 is 14 amino acids. The CDR3 DNA is TGTGCCAGCTCCAGGACAGGAGAAAATGAAAAACTGTTTTTT. This translates into CASSRTGENEKLFF.

The chain has TRBV5-1 and TRBJ1-2, with 8 nucleotides matching TRBD1. The CDR3 is made up of 16 amino acids. V was pared by 0 bases and J by 2 bases, with 6 bases of the junction left unmatched. Germline assignment: CDR1 SGHRS and CDR2 YFSETQ. Written as DNA, the CDR3 is TGCGCCAGCAGCTTGGTCGTGGCAGGGGGCAACTATGGCTACACCTTC. Encoded protein: CASSLVVAGGNYGYTF. The full variable domain, with the rest looked up from reference TRBV5-1 and TRBJ1-2, is KAGVTQTPRYLIKTRGQQVTLSCSPISGHRSVSWYQQTPGQGLQFLFEYFSETQRNKGNFPGRFSGRQFSNSRSEMNVSTLELGDSALYLCASSLVVAGGNYGYTFGSGTRLTVV.